The 19 T cell receptor beta chains below all came from one sample that was sequenced in a study of blood T cell repertoires in COVID-19. Clones were sequenced by immunoSEQ multiplex PCR, and TCRdb holds only the in-frame ones, with some missing. The sample gives roughly 160,000 clones, about 85% of which show up once; about 1% is in the top ten. The sample taken for sequencing was peripheral blood. These receptors came from a middle-aged man with acute or convalescent COVID-19.

This chain connects TRBV7-9 to TRBJ2-1, with 8 bases that match TRBD2. The V and J ends lost 2 bases and 6 bases, in that order; junction bases with no gene match: 6. Germline CDR1 and CDR2: SEHNR and FQNEAQ (reference sequence). The CDR3 is 15 residues long. The CDR3 DNA reads TGTGCCAGCAGCTTATACCGGGGGGGCCCCAATGAGCAGTTCTTC. It specifies CASSLYRGGPNEQFF.

CDR3 coding DNA: TGCGCCAGCAGCCTAGGGACAGGGGGGAACACCGGGGAGCTGTTTTTT. It specifies CASSLGTGGNTGELFF. V and J are TRBV5-1 and TRBJ2-2; 11 bases match TRBD1. The CDR3 length is 16 residues. Germline assignment: CDR1 SGHRS and CDR2 YFSETQ. The trim removed 4 bases at V and 1 base at J, leaving 3 bases unmatched.

The chain recombines TRBV28 with TRBJ1-4, with D perhaps TRBD1 (6 bases). CDR1 is MDHEN and CDR2 is SYDVKM in the germline V gene. The V end was cut by 5 bases, the J end by 4 bases, with 20 bases between. This CDR3 is 17 amino acids long. The CDR3 reads CASSPHFLTGDNEKLFF. As DNA, the CDR3 is TGTGCCAGCAGTCCCCATTTTCTGACAGGCGATAATGAAAAACTGTTTTTT.

As DNA, the CDR3 is TGTGCCAGCAGCTTCGACAGGGCCACTGAAGCTTTCTTT. Translated, it gives CASSFDRATEAFF. V and J are TRBV7-9 and TRBJ1-1, with 7 bases fitting TRBD1. With V trimmed by 3 bases and J by 4 bases, 2 bases remained unmatched. Germline V gives CDR1 SEHNR, CDR2 FQNEAQ (reference sequence). The length of the CDR3 is 13 residues.

The CDR3 DNA follows: TGTGCCAGCAAGGTGGACAGGGGCTATGGCTACACCTTC. Protein product: CASKVDRGYGYTF. The V gene is TRBV2, the J gene TRBJ1-2, with TRBD1 matching over 9 bases. J lost 4 bases, V lost 7 bases, and 4 bases had no gene match. The CDR3 runs 13 residues. Germline assignment: CDR1 SNHLY and CDR2 FYNNEI.

This chain links TRBV4-1 with TRBJ1-6; 8 bases fit TRBD1. The germline V gene has CDR1 MGHRA and CDR2 YSYEKL. With V trimmed by 1 base and J by 6 bases, 2 bases remained unmatched. The CDR3 loop spans 15 amino acids. The CDR3 is CASSQGTGLNSPLHF. The DNA for the CDR3 is TGCGCCAGCAGCCAAGGGACAGGGCTTAATTCACCCCTCCACTTT.

The chain carries TRBV3-1 (or the pseudogene TRBV3-2) and TRBJ2-7; 7 bases agree with TRBD1. Germline V CDR1 and CDR2: LGHDT, YNNKEL (reference sequence). V was clipped by 4 bases and J by 2 bases; unmatched bases: 2. The CDR3 has 13 residues. The CDR3 DNA sequence: TGTGCCAGCAGCCCGACAGGGCCCTACGAGCAGTACTTC. As protein: CASSPTGPYEQYF.

The rearrangement uses TRBV5-6 and TRBJ1-1, with a weak D call TRBD1 (6 bases). This CDR3 contains 18 residues. Germline CDR1 is SGHDT and CDR2 is YYEEEE. V lost 5 bases and J 5 bases, leaving 28 bases between the germline ends. CDR3 DNA: TGTGCCAGCAGTTCGCCGATTGTTTTGGGGACAAAGGAGACTGAAGCTTTCTTT. This translates into CASSSPIVLGTKETEAFF. Full variable domain (rest looked up from reference TRBV5-6 and TRBJ1-1): DAGVTQSPTHLIKTRGQQVTLRCSPKSGHDTVSWYQQALGQGPQFIFQYYEEEERQRGNFPDRFSGHQFPNYSSELNVNALLLGDSALYLCASSSPIVLGTKETEAFFGQGTRLTVV.

The rearrangement joins TRBV2 to TRBJ1-2, with 9 bases aligning to TRBD1. The CDR3 runs to 16 residues. Germline loops: CDR1 SNHLY, CDR2 FYNNEI. V gave up 11 bases and J gave up 7 bases; unmatched junction bases: 20. The CDR3 DNA follows: TGTGCCCAGCAGTCCACAACAGGGGGCGGGAAATTTGGCTACACCTTC. The encoded protein is CAQQSTTGGGKFGYTF.

This clone was seen a few times. The chain couples TRBV18 to TRBJ1-5; 8 positions agree with TRBD1. CDR1 is KGHSH and CDR2 is LQKENI in the germline V gene. The CDR3 has 17 residues. V trimming: 5 bases; J trimming: 2 bases; junction bases outside the gene matches: 11. Written as DNA, the CDR3 is TGTGCCAGCTCAATGCAGGGGGCTGGGGTGGGCAATCAGCCCCAGCATTTT. Translated, it gives CASSMQGAGVGNQPQHF.

The chain uses TRBV12-3 or TRBV12-4 and TRBJ1-4; D gene uncertain. The V end lost 7 bases, the J end lost 10 bases, and 13 bases lay between the germline ends. This CDR3 contains 12 residues. The CDR3 loop is CASTLNSGKLFF. CDR3 in DNA: TGTGCCAGCACCCTTAACTCGGGAAAACTGTTTTTT.

V is TRBV28 and J is TRBJ1-1; D is uncertain. The V gene's germline CDR1 is MDHEN and CDR2 SYDVKM. CDR3 size: 15 residues. Deletions cut 1 base from V and 3 bases from J, with 12 bases between. CDR3 DNA: TGTGCCAGCAGTTTATTATCCGACGGGTACACTGAAGCTTTCTTT. Translating gives CASSLLSDGYTEAFF.

The V call is TRBV19, the J call TRBJ2-2, with D hard to call. CDR1 is LNHDA and CDR2 is SQIVND in the germline V gene (reference sequence). The CDR3 has 14 amino acids. V was shortened by 4 bases and J by 3 bases, with 9 bases between the two germline ends. This CDR3 is CASSSIDYTGELFF. The CDR3 DNA sequence: TGTGCCAGTAGTAGTATAGATTACACCGGGGAGCTGTTTTTT.

V gene TRBV29-1 combines with J gene TRBJ2-7, with 8 bases matching TRBD1. The germline V gene has CDR1 SQVTM and CDR2 ANQGSEA. CDR3 size: 14 residues. J gave up 3 bases and V 7 bases, and 11 bases lay outside the gene matches. The CDR3 region has the DNA TGCAGCGGGATTGGGACAGGCAATCTCTACGAGCAGTACTTC. Protein: CSGIGTGNLYEQYF.

The CDR3 region is CASSPSGRGNTEAFF. As DNA, the CDR3 is TGTGCCAGCTCACCCTCAGGCAGGGGAAACACTGAAGCTTTCTTT. The genes are TRBV18 and TRBJ1-1; D is perhaps TRBD1 (6 bases). Germline CDR1 is KGHSH and CDR2 is LQKENI. Trimming cost V 3 bases and J 2 bases, with 13 bases left between them. CDR3 length: 15 amino acids.

The genes are TRBV19 and TRBJ1-1; TRBD1 matches at 12 bases. Trimming cost V 4 bases and J 4 bases; bases outside gene matches: 7. CDR3 size: 16 residues. Germline V lookup: CDR1 LNHDA, CDR2 SQIVND (reference sequence). CDR3 nucleotide sequence: TGTGCCAGTAGTAGGGACAGGGGGCCCACTACCACTGAAGCTTTCTTT. This codes for CASSRDRGPTTTEAFF.

Here the CDR3 reads CASSTQGGAAGYTF. CDR3 nucleotide sequence: TGCGCCAGCAGCACTCAAGGGGGGGCGGCCGGCTACACCTTC. The V call is TRBV5-1, the J call TRBJ1-2, with a possible D match to TRBD1 (6 bases). Germline lookup yields CDR1 SGHRS and CDR2 YFSETQ. The CDR3 is 14 residues long. The V end was cut by 4 bases, the J end by 8 bases, with 18 bases between.

The genes are TRBV5-6 and TRBJ1-3; D remains ambiguous. Germline V lookup: CDR1 SGHDT, CDR2 YYEEEE. Trimming pared 2 bases from V and 0 bases from J, leaving 21 bases between. The CDR3 loop spans 19 amino acids. The CDR3 loop is CASSLFWSFRLYSGNTIYF. For the CDR3, the DNA is TGTGCCAGCAGCTTATTCTGGAGCTTTCGTTTGTACTCTGGAAACACCATATATTTT.

This clone was detected a few times. The chain joins TRBV19 to TRBJ2-7; D possibly corresponds to TRBD1 (6 bases). Germline assignment: CDR1 LNHDA and CDR2 SQIVND (reference sequence). V lost 6 bases to trimming and J lost 0 bases, with 9 bases between them. This CDR3 region has 13 residues. The CDR3 sequence is CASRDRLSYEQYF. DNA of the CDR3: TGTGCCAGTAGGGACAGACTCTCCTACGAGCAGTACTTC.